This T cell receptor beta chain is drawn from a study of T cells after posttransplantation cyclophosphamide. Study outcomes and limitations: Later post-transplant blood repertoires were often dominated by donor CD8+ memory clones. Recipient CMV seropositivity and CMV reactivation strongly tracked TRB clonality. Skin or GI-infiltrating T cells shared few TRB sequences with blood.

Of note for this clone: The antigen remains unidentified.

Using immunoSEQ multiplex PCR, the repertoire was profiled, and TCRdb retains in-frame clones only, with some absent. Of over 10,000 clones in the sample, approximately 2% are singletons; the top ten hold around 15%. The V end was cut by 0 bases, the J end by 6 bases, with 12 bases between. This CDR3 is built from 15 residues. Germline V gene lookup returns CDR1 LGHNT and CDR2 FRNRAP. Busulfan-fludarabine conditioning, marrow transplant, and cyclophosphamide on days +3 and +4 were administered. The chain recombines TRBV12-5 with TRBJ1-5; tentatively, D is TRBD1 (6 bases). The sample consisted of PBMCs, taken after allogeneic stem cell transplant with posttransplant cyclophosphamide. This TCR was recovered from a male patient aged 30 to 39 who received an allogeneic stem cell transplant from a related donor, was CMV-positive, and had no GVHD. Some T cells may originate from the graft donor. The CDR3 nucleotides are TGTGCTAGTGGTTTGGTAGGAAGGGGGAGTCAGCCCCAGCATTTT. It encodes CASGLVGRGSQPQHF. The whole variable domain, filled in from reference TRBV12-5 and TRBJ1-5, reads DARVTQTPRHKVTEMGQEVTMRCQPILGHNTVFWYRQTMMQGLELLAYFRNRAPLDDSGMPKDRFSAEMPDATLATLKIQPSEPRDSAVYFCASGLVGRGSQPQHFGDGTRLSIL.